This TCR beta chain was captured in a study of T-cell reconstitution after alpha-beta-depleted transplantation in children. Study-wide points: At one year after transplant, newly produced T cells mostly accounted for T-cell counts and diversity. Several hundred expanded graft clones reportedly supplied alpha-beta T cells about two months after transplant. TCRbeta diversity was high at day 60 in some patients (a result of surviving recipient T cells and thymic progenitors).

Germline values: CDR1 DFQATT, CDR2 SNEGSKA (reference sequence). The length of the CDR3 is 13 residues. Trimming left V 2 bases short and J 2 bases short, with 9 bases between. The library targeted TCRbeta and was prepared with unique molecular identifiers. TCRdb used MiXCR to reprocess the PCR reads, holding one entry per CDR3 protein. This table has around 300,000 distinct CDR3 sequences, around 7.1% appearing once. As for this clonotype: Antigen specificity is unknown.

This specimen was peripheral blood, taken 360 days after TCRalphabeta/CD19-depleted stem cell transplant. The TCR originated in a female patient aged 2-10 years who had a stem cell transplant for Fanconi anemia, so the T cells may come from the graft donor. The gene calls are TRBV20-1 and TRBJ1-2; TRBD1 is a possible D gene (5 bases). The CDR3 loop reads CSARSDSNYGYTF. CDR3 nucleotide sequence: TGCAGTGCTAGATCAGACAGCAACTATGGCTACACCTTC.